Each of the 28 T cell receptor beta chains below was sequenced from the same sample in a study of cytomegalovirus exposure and HLA in healthy donors. Primers: 60 Vbeta forward and 13 Jbeta reverse. Repertoires were generated with immunoSEQ multiplex PCR, while TCRdb's copy carries only in-frame clones and drops some. The data hold 100,000 to 150,000 clones, with 70% to 80% observed a single time. The sample taken for sequencing was PBMCs. These receptors were collected from a human donor in good health.

CDR3 bases: TGTGCCTGGAGCGACACGGGACAGCTCCAAGAGACCCAGTACTTC. Protein sequence: CAWSDTGQLQETQYF. V is TRBV30 and J is TRBJ2-5; 7 bases line up with TRBD1. From germline, CDR1 is GTSNPN and CDR2 SVGIG (reference sequence). The CDR3 sequence is 15 residues long. After removal of 3 bases from V and 1 base from J, the junction contained 8 bases not matched to a gene. Full variable domain (remainder filled in from reference TRBV30 and TRBJ2-5): SQTIHQWPATLVQPVGSPLSLECTVEGTSNPNLYWYRQAAGRGLQLLFYSVGIGQISSEVPQNLSASRPQDRQFILSSKKLLLSDSGFYLCAWSDTGQLQETQYFGPGTRLLVL.

The chain is built from TRBV5-4 and TRBJ1-3; 9 nucleotides match TRBD1. The CDR3 extends over 14 amino acids. V shed 2 bases, J shed 7 bases, and the junction held 4 bases outside the gene matches. Per the germline V gene, CDR1 is SGHNT and CDR2 is YYREEE (reference sequence). CDR3 nucleotide sequence: TGTGCCAGCAGCTTTGAACAGGGGGCGAACACCATATATTTT. Encoded protein: CASSFEQGANTIYF.

This chain uses TRBV25-1 with TRBJ2-1, with 9 bases aligning to TRBD2. Germline V gene data show CDR1 as MGHDK and CDR2 as SYGVNS. The length of the CDR3 is 16 residues. With V trimmed by 3 bases and J by 2 bases, 5 bases remained unmatched. Here the CDR3 reads CASSDPGGGAYNEQFF. Written as DNA, the CDR3 is TGTGCCAGCAGTGATCCCGGCGGGGGGGCCTACAATGAGCAGTTCTTC.

This chain uses TRBV7-8 with TRBJ2-7; a possible D gene is TRBD2 (6 bases). Trimming shortened V by 4 bases and J by 2 bases, and 12 bases separated the two germline ends. The CDR3 extends over 14 amino acids. The germline V gene has CDR1 SGHVS and CDR2 FQNEAQ. The CDR3 DNA is TGTGCCAGCAGCTCGGCGGGACGGACCTACGAGCAGTACTTC. Amino acid sequence: CASSSAGRTYEQYF.

This clone has just one count. This chain joins TRBV15 and TRBJ1-5, with TRBD1 matching over 9 bases. The length of the CDR3 is 12 residues. The trim removed 8 bases at V and 7 bases at J, leaving 3 bases unmatched. The V gene's germline CDR1 is LNHNV and CDR2 YYDKDF (reference sequence). The CDR3 loop is CATRQGGQPQHF. As DNA, the CDR3 is TGTGCCACCCGACAGGGGGGCCAGCCCCAGCATTTT.

V is TRBV5-5 and J is TRBJ2-1; TRBD2 matches at 10 bases. Germline trimming cut 4 bases from V and 6 bases from J; bases unmatched to any gene: 10. CDR3 size: 16 residues. Germline V gene lookup returns CDR1 SGHKS and CDR2 YYEKEE (reference sequence). The CDR3 DNA is TGTGCCAGCAGCCCAGTTAGCGGGAGGTTCCCCAATGAGCAGTTCTTC. This sequence encodes CASSPVSGRFPNEQFF.

The rearrangement uses TRBV7-8 and TRBJ2-3; TRBD2 aligns across 8 bases. CDR1 is SGHVS and CDR2 is FQNEAQ in the germline V gene. The CDR3 is 15 residues long. V lost 5 bases to trimming and J lost 1 base; unmatched junction nucleotides: 5. The CDR3 DNA sequence: TGTGCCAGCAGCGCCGCTAGCGGGCGCACAGATACGCAGTATTTT. Translating it yields CASSAASGRTDTQYF. The whole variable domain, remainder taken from reference TRBV7-8 and TRBJ2-3, is GAGVSQSPRYKVAKRGQDVALRCDPISGHVSLFWYQQALGQGPEFLTYFQNEAQLDKSGLPSDRFFAERPEGSVSTLKIQRTQQEDSAVYLCASSAASGRTDTQYFGPGTRLTVL.

V is TRBV9 and J is TRBJ2-3; D gene unclear. The V end was cut by 4 bases, the J end by 0 bases, with 15 bases between. The CDR3 is 16 amino acids. From germline, CDR1 is SGDLS and CDR2 YYNGEE. Written as DNA, the CDR3 is TGTGCCAGCAGCCTTATGGGCTGGTCTAGCACAGATACGCAGTATTTT. Its translation is CASSLMGWSSTDTQYF.

There are a few counts of this clone. The chain recombines TRBV7-2 with TRBJ2-1; D ambiguous. This CDR3 is 13 amino acids long. Germline V gene data show CDR1 as SGHTA and CDR2 as FQGNSA. Trimming took 6 bases from V and 6 from J, leaving 12 bases between them. In DNA form, the CDR3 reads TGTGCCAGCAGTTCCCCGAACACCAATGAGCAGTTCTTC. It translates to CASSSPNTNEQFF.

This CDR3 is CASSFPSEQFF. CDR3 sequence (DNA): TGTGCCAGCAGTTTCCCGAGTGAGCAGTTCTTC. V and J are TRBV28 and TRBJ2-1; D gene unclear. The germline V and J ends were trimmed by 3 bases and 9 bases, with 6 bases remaining between them. Germline values: CDR1 MDHEN, CDR2 SYDVKM. There are 11 residues in the CDR3.

The chain joins TRBV5-1 to TRBJ1-2; TRBD1 agrees at 9 bases. The CDR3 contains 15 residues. Germline lookup yields CDR1 SGHRS and CDR2 YFSETQ. The V and J ends lost 0 bases and 7 bases, in that order; junction bases with no gene match: 7. CDR3 loop: CASSLVGGTGSGYTF. The CDR3 bases are TGCGCCAGCAGCTTGGTTGGCGGGACAGGGAGTGGCTACACCTTC.

This clone showed up just a few times. The chain recombines TRBV6-5 with TRBJ1-2; D gene uncertain. The CDR3 has 12 residues. The germline V and J ends were trimmed by 8 bases and 8 bases, with 15 bases remaining between them. Germline loops: CDR1 MNHEY, CDR2 SVGAGI. The CDR3 is CASLGSPGGYTF. DNA of the CDR3: TGTGCCAGCCTCGGCAGCCCCGGGGGCTACACCTTC.

The chain employs TRBV5-1 and TRBJ2-7, with 8 bases matching TRBD1. V shed 3 bases and J 12 bases; nucleotides not matched to a gene: 8. The CDR3 contains 12 residues. CDR1 and CDR2 (germline): SGHRS, YFSETQ. The CDR3 here is CASSSDRVGVYF. The DNA of the CDR3 is TGCGCCAGCAGCTCGGACAGGGTCGGAGTGTACTTC.

The gene calls are TRBV10-2 and TRBJ1-6; no firm D call. V lost 2 bases to trimming and J lost 4 bases, with 6 bases between them. Germline V CDR1 and CDR2: WSHSY, SAAADI. This CDR3 comprises 14 residues. This CDR3 is CASSEPGYNSPLHF. In nucleotides, the CDR3 is TGCGCCAGCAGTGAGCCGGGATATAATTCACCCCTCCACTTT.

Written as DNA, the CDR3 is TGTGCCAGCAGCAACACCGGGACAGCCCCGAGGAATGAGCAGTTCTTC. This translates into CASSNTGTAPRNEQFF. The chain joins TRBV5-6 to TRBJ2-1, with TRBD1 matching over 7 bases. Germline CDR1 and CDR2: SGHDT and YYEEEE. The CDR3 sequence is 16 residues long. J lost 7 bases, V lost 4 bases, and 14 bases had no gene match.

The V gene is TRBV15, the J gene TRBJ1-1; TRBD1 matches at 9 bases. Germline V lookup: CDR1 LNHNV, CDR2 YYDKDF (reference sequence). The V gene end was trimmed by 5 bases and the J gene end by 4 bases; junction bases not matched to a gene: 8. CDR3 size: 15 residues. CDR3 protein: CATSGGGQGSTEAFF. CDR3 coding DNA: TGTGCCACCAGCGGGGGCGGACAGGGGTCCACTGAAGCTTTCTTT.

The chain employs TRBV2 and TRBJ1-1; 7 bases are a match to TRBD1. This CDR3 has 15 amino acids. Germline CDR1 is SNHLY and CDR2 is FYNNEI. With 6 bases clipped from V and 3 bases from J, the junction kept 10 bases outside the gene matches. In nucleotides, the CDR3 is TGTGCCAGCAGGGGGGACAGCCGGACCCACACTGAAGCTTTCTTT. It translates to CASRGDSRTHTEAFF.

The J gene is TRBJ2-7, the V gene TRBV29-1; no clear D gene. Germline CDR1 SQVTM, CDR2 ANQGSEA. CDR3 size: 11 residues. V shed 6 bases and J shed 4 bases, with 10 bases lying between them. Here the CDR3 reads CSVARGYEQYF. The CDR3 DNA reads as TGCAGCGTAGCCCGAGGTTACGAGCAGTACTTC.

The rearrangement uses TRBV7-3 and TRBJ2-1, with 11 bases lining up with TRBD2. Trimming removed 0 bases from V and 9 bases from J; junction bases left unmatched: 13. The CDR3 is 18 residues long. Germline lookup yields CDR1 SGHTA and CDR2 FQGTGA. The CDR3 coding sequence is TGTGCCAGCAGCTTAACTCGGCTAGCGGGAGGCTGGTCTGCTGAGCAGTTCTTC. Its translation: CASSLTRLAGGWSAEQFF.

This chain joins TRBV7-2 and TRBJ1-1, with D maybe TRBD1 (5 bases). The CDR3 totals 14 residues. Germline V gene sequence: CDR1 SGHTA, CDR2 FQGNSA. Trimming removed 5 bases at V and 2 bases at J, with 12 bases between. CDR3 DNA sequence: TGTGCCAGCAGCCTAAGGAGGGGAAACACTGAAGCTTTCTTT. Its protein product is CASSLRRGNTEAFF.

The V call is TRBV7-8, the J call TRBJ2-7; unclear D gene. The CDR3 sequence is 15 residues long. Germline-derived CDR1 and CDR2 are SGHVS and FQNEAQ. The germline V and J ends were trimmed by 1 base and 2 bases, with 12 bases remaining between them. CDR3 residues: CASSLEMGLAYEQYF. The CDR3 coding sequence is TGTGCCAGCAGCTTAGAGATGGGCCTGGCCTACGAGCAGTACTTC.

This clone was seen only a few times. The V and J genes are TRBV7-8 and TRBJ1-3; D is perhaps TRBD1 (5 bases). CDR3 length equals 15 residues. Trimming shortened V by 5 bases and J by 4 bases, and 15 bases separated the two germline ends. Looked up from germline, CDR1 is SGHVS and CDR2 is FQNEAQ. The CDR3 here is CASSQNWGDGNTIYF. For the CDR3, the DNA is TGTGCCAGCAGCCAAAACTGGGGGGACGGAAACACCATATATTTT.

The chain has TRBV29-1 and TRBJ2-7; D is unclear. Germline CDR1 SQVTM, CDR2 ANQGSEA. With 2 bases removed from V and 1 base from J, the gap between germline ends came to 3 bases. There are 11 residues in the CDR3. CDR3 nucleotide sequence: TGCAGCGTTGAACTTTCCTACGAGCAGTACTTC. This codes for CSVELSYEQYF.

The genes are TRBV5-4 and TRBJ2-7, with 10 positions matching TRBD1. The CDR3 length is 15 residues. V trimming: 0 bases; J trimming: 5 bases; junction bases outside the gene matches: 5. Germline CDR1 reads SGHNT; CDR2 reads YYREEE (reference sequence). CDR3 bases: TGTGCCAGCAGCTTGGTTGGGACAGGGGTCCACGAGCAGTACTTC. This sequence encodes CASSLVGTGVHEQYF.

This clone was seen more than once but under ten times. The chain links TRBV29-1 to TRBJ1-2; D is unclear. Trimming cost V 5 bases and J 8 bases, with 15 bases left between them. Per germline, CDR1 SQVTM and CDR2 ANQGSEA. The CDR3 totals 12 residues. CDR3 region: CSVSPGDRGYTF. The CDR3 DNA follows: TGCAGCGTTTCCCCCGGGGATCGCGGCTACACCTTC.

The chain recombines TRBV7-9 with TRBJ2-7; D uncertain. V was pared by 5 bases and J by 0 bases, with 14 bases between. Germline values: CDR1 SEHNR, CDR2 FQNEAQ (reference sequence). The CDR3 is 15 residues long. The CDR3 nucleotides are TGTGCCAGCAGCCACGCAGTGGCCAGCTCCTACGAGCAGTACTTC. This translates into CASSHAVASSYEQYF.

V is TRBV4-3 and J is TRBJ1-1, with TRBD1 identical over 10 bases. J gave up 0 bases and V 2 bases, and 6 bases lay outside the gene matches. This CDR3 contains 17 residues. CDR1 LGHNA and CDR2 YSLEER come from the germline V gene. The CDR3 DNA sequence: TGCGCCAGCAGCCAATCCTCGGGACAGGGGATGAACACTGAAGCTTTCTTT. Amino acid sequence: CASSQSSGQGMNTEAFF.

The chain carries TRBV5-1 and TRBJ1-2, with 10 bases matching TRBD1. The CDR3 is made up of 17 amino acids. With V trimmed by 5 bases and J by 0 bases, 10 bases remained unmatched. Germline CDR1 reads SGHRS; CDR2 reads YFSETQ. CDR3 DNA: TGCGCCAGCAGGGATCCGGGACAGGGGATGTCTAACTATGGCTACACCTTC. It yields the protein CASRDPGQGMSNYGYTF.